Following are 12 T cell receptor beta chains from one sample sequenced in a study of tumour-infiltrating T cells in Burkitt lymphoma. TCRdb keeps only in-frame clones here, not all; method: immunoSEQ multiplex PCR. Here the sample spans about 1,500 clones, roughly 17% being singletons. Source material: tumor tissue. The receptors derive from a human donor with Burkitt lymphoma.

This sequence joins TRBV10-3 and TRBJ2-7; D call uncertain. The V and J ends lost 8 bases and 5 bases respectively, with 22 bases between them. In germline, CDR1 is ENHRY, CDR2 SYGVKD. The CDR3 length is 15 residues. The CDR3 here is CAIGVAGSLVHEQYF. The CDR3 DNA reads as TGTGCCATCGGTGTCGCAGGATCGTTGGTACACGAGCAGTACTTC.

The sample holds a few counts of this clone. J is TRBJ1-1 and V is TRBV29-1; no reliable D call. The CDR3 runs 14 residues. Trimming removed 2 bases at V and 6 bases at J, with 16 bases between. Per the germline V gene, CDR1 is SQVTM and CDR2 is ANQGSEA. This chain's CDR3 is CSVEQEGNGAEAFF. CDR3 nucleotide sequence: TGCAGCGTTGAACAGGAAGGGAATGGGGCTGAAGCTTTCTTT.

This clone has more than one count but fewer than ten. The chain uses TRBV2 and TRBJ1-5; D is perhaps TRBD1 (5 bases). There are 15 residues in the CDR3. Germline CDR1 and CDR2: SNHLY and FYNNEI. Trimming pared 6 bases from V and 0 bases from J, leaving 12 bases between. The CDR3 DNA reads as TGTGCCAGCAGCGACGCGACAGTTAGCAATCAGCCCCAGCATTTT. Protein: CASSDATVSNQPQHF. The full variable domain, rest sourced from reference TRBV2 and TRBJ1-5, is EPEVTQTPSHQVTQMGQEVILRCVPISNHLYFYWYRQILGQKVEFLVSFYNNEISEKSEIFDDQFSVERPDGSNFTLKIRSTKLEDSAMYFCASSDATVSNQPQHFGDGTRLSIL.

This sequence joins TRBV13 and TRBJ2-5, with 8 bases that match TRBD2. The germline V gene has CDR1 PRHDT and CDR2 FYEKMQ (reference sequence). The CDR3 totals 13 residues. The V and J ends lost 6 bases and 7 bases, in that order; junction bases with no gene match: 7. CDR3 nucleotide sequence: TGTGCCAGCAGAGCCGGGACTAGTCGGACCCAGTACTTC. The encoded protein is CASRAGTSRTQYF.

The V call is TRBV4-2, the J call TRBJ2-3; the match to TRBD1 covers 8 bases. This CDR3 has 18 amino acids. V shed 4 bases, J shed 2 bases, and the junction held 14 bases outside the gene matches. Germline lookup yields CDR1 LGHNA and CDR2 YNFKEQ. The CDR3 here is CASSPDRGGGVDTDTQYF. The CDR3 DNA is TGTGCCAGCAGCCCAGACAGGGGCGGTGGGGTGGACACAGATACGCAGTATTTT.

This clone turned up a few times. The genes are TRBV19 and TRBJ1-1, with D perhaps matching TRBD1 (5 bases). The CDR3 runs to 14 residues. The V end was cut by 5 bases, the J end by 6 bases, with 16 bases between. CDR1 LNHDA and CDR2 SQIVND come from the germline V gene (reference sequence). CDR3 loop: CASSPTEGYAEAFF. The CDR3 region has the DNA TGTGCCAGTAGTCCAACGGAGGGGTACGCTGAAGCTTTCTTT.

The rearrangement joins TRBV9 to TRBJ2-7; D ambiguous. Germline V gene data show CDR1 as SGDLS and CDR2 as YYNGEE. The CDR3 has 15 residues. The V end lost 4 bases, the J end lost 1 base, and 15 bases lay between the germline ends. The DNA of the CDR3 is TGTGCCAGCAGCCCCCGATCCCAGAGTTCCTACGAGCAGTACTTC. It translates to CASSPRSQSSYEQYF.

This clone was seen a handful of times. The chain employs TRBV5-1 and TRBJ1-1, with 11 nucleotides matching TRBD1. The germline CDR1 and CDR2 sequences are SGHRS and YFSETQ. The V segment lost 3 bases and the J segment 0 bases; nucleotides outside the gene matches: 10. CDR3 length equals 18 residues. The CDR3 nucleotides are TGCGCCAGCAGCTCAGGACAGGGGGCATCAGAATTGAACACTGAAGCTTTCTTT. It is translated as CASSSGQGASELNTEAFF. The full variable domain, rest sourced from reference TRBV5-1 and TRBJ1-1, is KAGVTQTPRYLIKTRGQQVTLSCSPISGHRSVSWYQQTPGQGLQFLFEYFSETQRNKGNFPGRFSGRQFSNSRSEMNVSTLELGDSALYLCASSSGQGASELNTEAFFGQGTRLTVV.

V gene TRBV27 combines with J gene TRBJ2-1; 11 nucleotides align to TRBD2. CDR3 length: 16 amino acids. Germline V gene data show CDR1 as MNHEY and CDR2 as SMNVEV (reference sequence). V lost 5 bases to trimming and J lost 8 bases; unmatched junction nucleotides: 11. The CDR3 DNA reads as TGTGCCAGCAGTCGATTAGCGGGAGGGTCGCTGTATGAGCAGTTCTTC. As protein: CASSRLAGGSLYEQFF.

A few counts support this clone. The chain couples TRBV4-1 to TRBJ2-3; D unresolved. Germline CDR1 is MGHRA and CDR2 is YSYEKL. V was pared by 4 bases and J by 4 bases, with 18 bases between. This CDR3 has 16 amino acids. The CDR3, as DNA: TGCGCCAGCAGCCCCAAGGCCCCAGAGAACCCAGATACGCAGTATTTT. Protein product: CASSPKAPENPDTQYF.

The chain joins TRBV28 to TRBJ2-7; 7 nucleotides align to TRBD1. Germline V gives CDR1 MDHEN, CDR2 SYDVKM. The CDR3 is 17 residues long. Trimming removed 8 bases from V and 7 bases from J; junction bases left unmatched: 23. DNA for the CDR3: TGTGCCAGCCATAATCTTTATTGGACAGGCTCTCCGGGAGAGCAGTACTTC. As protein: CASHNLYWTGSPGEQYF.

The V gene is TRBV1, the J gene TRBJ1-2; the table's D call of TRBD1 was not tested on the DNA. TRBV1 is listed as a pseudogene. The CDR3 loop spans 16 amino acids. For the CDR3, the DNA is TGCACCAGCAGCCCCCACGGGCAGGGGCTCGCGGGTGGCTACACCTTC. Its protein product is CTSSPHGQGLAGGYTF.